Sequencing of this TCR beta chain was carried out in a study of beta chain features in type 1 diabetes. Across the whole study: Healthy donors and patients had similar age, gender and cell yields. Taken together, all samples contributed some 100 million examined sorted cells. Study observations and caveats: A PCR bias possibly favoring shorter templates would apply equally to patients and controls. The study found that naive, central memory and Treg TCRB repertoires appeared more similar in patients than in healthy donors.

Every bit of the isolated RNA underwent reverse transcription, so sequencing read expressed TCRB transcripts. TCRdb's table, derived via immunoSEQ multiplex PCR, lists solely in-frame clones and lacks some. In the table there are 860,000 or so clones, roughly 15% of which are singletons. Germline loops: CDR1 SNHLY, CDR2 FYNNEI. The V and J ends lost 6 bases and 5 bases, in that order; junction bases with no gene match: 9. The CDR3 has 14 amino acids. Comment on this clone: Its specificity is not known.

The sequencing input was naive CD4+ T cells from blood. The receptor comes from a woman aged 18-29 years in good health. The V gene is TRBV2, the J gene TRBJ1-2; 7 bases match TRBD1. The chain's CDR3 is CASSEQGTQYGYTF. As DNA, the CDR3 is TGTGCCAGCAGCGAACAGGGGACCCAATATGGCTACACCTTC.